The 13 T cell receptor beta chains below all came from one sample that was sequenced in a study of cytomegalovirus exposure and HLA in healthy donors. PCR primers comprised 60 Vbeta and 13 Jbeta primers. Sequencing was performed with immunoSEQ multiplex PCR; in TCRdb, only in-frame clones are kept and a portion is missing. The data contain tens of thousands of clones, less than 85% of them singletons. The specimen sequenced was PBMCs. The origin of the receptors is a woman between 45 and 60 years old in good health and CMV-seronegative.

This chain connects TRBV9 to TRBJ2-5, with a weak D call TRBD2 (6 bases). Trimming removed 2 bases at V and 0 bases at J, with 8 bases between. CDR1 and CDR2 from the germline V gene are SGDLS and YYNGEE. This CDR3 has 14 amino acids. The CDR3 DNA is TGTGCCAGCAGCGTCCGGGACTACCAAGAGACCCAGTACTTC. Translated, it gives CASSVRDYQETQYF.

This chain links TRBV4-2 with TRBJ1-5; D may be TRBD1 (6 bases). V lost 1 base and J 6 bases, leaving 16 bases between the germline ends. From germline, CDR1 is LGHNA and CDR2 YNFKEQ. This CDR3 contains 16 residues. The CDR3 nucleotides are TGTGCCAGCAGCCAAGTCCAAGTGGGGGCGGGTCAGCCCCAGCATTTT. Protein sequence: CASSQVQVGAGQPQHF.

The chain combines TRBV5-1 with TRBJ2-3; D is ambiguous. Germline CDR1 reads SGHRS; CDR2 reads YFSETQ. V lost 4 bases to trimming and J lost 2 bases, with 14 bases between them. The CDR3 is 15 residues long. The CDR3 nucleotides are TGCGCCAGCAGCCGTTCAGGATCCAACACAGATACGCAGTATTTT. Its translation is CASSRSGSNTDTQYF.

V usage is TRBV7-9 and J usage is TRBJ1-1; 8 positions agree with TRBD1. Trimming took 1 base from V and 5 from J; bases not matched to a gene: 9. There are 16 residues in the CDR3. Germline assignment: CDR1 SEHNR and CDR2 FQNEAQ (reference sequence). CDR3: CASSLGPDRGRTEAFF. CDR3 sequence (DNA): TGTGCCAGCAGCTTAGGGCCCGACAGGGGCCGGACTGAAGCTTTCTTT.

CDR3 DNA: TGTGCCAGCAGCCCGGGGGGAGGGGCGGGGCGTACCTACAATGAGCAGTTCTTC. Its protein is CASSPGGGAGRTYNEQFF. The gene calls are TRBV7-9 and TRBJ2-1, with 7 nucleotides matching TRBD2. This CDR3 has 18 amino acids. V gave up 5 bases and J gave up 2 bases; unmatched junction bases: 15. Germline V gene sequence: CDR1 SEHNR, CDR2 FQNEAQ (reference sequence). The whole variable domain, remainder taken from reference TRBV7-9 and TRBJ2-1, is DTGVSQNPRHKITKRGQNVTFRCDPISEHNRLYWYRQTLGQGPEFLTYFQNEAQLEKSRLLSDRFSAERPKGSFSTLEIQRTEQGDSAMYLCASSPGGGAGRTYNEQFFGPGTRLTVL.

This sequence joins TRBV5-6 and TRBJ2-3, with 11 bases aligning to TRBD2. The J segment lost 5 bases and the V segment lost 1 base, leaving 3 bases of the junction unmatched. In germline, CDR1 is SGHDT, CDR2 YYEEEE. This CDR3 contains 15 residues. For the CDR3, the DNA is TGTGCCAGCAGCTTGAGGCTAGCGGGGGGAGATACGCAGTATTTT. Its protein is CASSLRLAGGDTQYF.

As for this clone: An end of the junction differs from the germline gene, which may be a read error. V is TRBV15 and J is TRBJ1-6; 8 bases match TRBD1. This CDR3 is 15 amino acids long. Germline V gene sequence: CDR1 LNHNV, CDR2 YYDKDF (reference sequence). Written as DNA, the CDR3 is TGTGCCACCAGCAAAGGCGGGACAGGCGCTTCCCTCCTCCAATTT. Its translation: CATSKGGTGASLLQF.

This chain connects TRBV7-3 to TRBJ1-1; 8 bases agree with TRBD1. The trim removed 1 base at V and 11 bases at J, leaving 9 bases unmatched. CDR1 is SGHTA, CDR2 FQGTGA, per germline. The CDR3 is 14 residues long. The CDR3 nucleotides read TGTGCCAGCAGCTTAAGCCCTGGACAGGGAGAGGCTTTCTTT. It codes for CASSLSPGQGEAFF.

This chain links TRBV14 with TRBJ2-7; possible D gene TRBD2, 6 bases. The CDR3 consists of 16 residues. Germline-derived CDR1 and CDR2 are SGHDN and FVKESK. The germline V and J ends were trimmed by 1 base and 3 bases, with 16 bases remaining between them. DNA of the CDR3: TGTGCCAGCAGCCAAGGGGAACGCGGGATAGACTACGAGCAGTACTTC. Amino acid sequence: CASSQGERGIDYEQYF.

V gene TRBV19 combines with J gene TRBJ1-2; 7 nucleotides agree with TRBD1. The V gene end was trimmed by 11 bases and the J gene end by 7 bases; junction bases not matched to a gene: 10. Germline V CDR1 and CDR2: LNHDA, SQIVND (reference sequence). The CDR3 totals 12 residues. CDR3 amino acids: CAAETGNRGYTF. The CDR3, as DNA: TGTGCCGCAGAGACAGGGAATCGTGGCTACACCTTC.

V gene TRBV2 combines with J gene TRBJ2-2; 9 bases match TRBD2. The junction had 5 bases not matched to a gene; V was cut back by 2 bases and J by 4 bases. CDR1 is SNHLY and CDR2 is FYNNEI in the germline V gene. The CDR3 consists of 16 residues. The CDR3: CASSESLAGLTGELFF. The CDR3 DNA follows: TGTGCCAGCAGTGAAAGCCTAGCGGGGCTCACCGGGGAGCTGTTTTTT.

This sequence joins TRBV4-1 and TRBJ1-1; 7 bases are shared with TRBD1. Germline V lookup: CDR1 MGHRA, CDR2 YSYEKL. V was clipped by 8 bases and J by 0 bases; unmatched bases: 6. The CDR3 runs to 14 residues. CDR3 sequence (DNA): TGCGCCAGCGGGACAGAATTCATGAACACTGAAGCTTTCTTT. This encodes CASGTEFMNTEAFF.

The chain carries TRBV5-1 and TRBJ1-2, with TRBD1 identical over 8 bases. Germline V gives CDR1 SGHRS, CDR2 YFSETQ. CDR3 length equals 16 residues. Losses at the gene ends were 1 base for V and 4 bases for J; bases not matched to a gene: 9. CDR3 in amino acids: CASSLSLRQGSYGYTF. In DNA form, the CDR3 reads TGCGCCAGCAGCTTGTCTCTCCGACAGGGGTCCTATGGCTACACCTTC.